One sample yielded the 31 T cell receptor beta chains listed below, sequenced in a study of CD8 T cells in ankylosing spondylitis. TCRdb ran MiXCR on the 5' RACE reads and lists one entry per CDR3 protein. Of fewer than 35,000 distinct CDR3 sequences detected, about 29% appear once; the ten largest clones hold roughly 44%. Sequencing was performed on synovial fluid, either unsorted or a sorted T cell fraction (not recorded which). These receptors were obtained from a male donor with ankylosing spondylitis.

V gene TRBV19 combines with J gene TRBJ1-5; D may be TRBD1 (5 bases). Trimming removed 2 bases at V and 0 bases at J, with 8 bases between. CDR1 and CDR2 (germline): LNHDA, SQIVND (reference sequence). This CDR3 spans 15 amino acids. The CDR3 here is CASSIQDNSNQPQHF. The CDR3, as DNA: TGTGCCAGTAGTATACAGGACAATAGCAATCAGCCCCAGCATTTT.

The table lists this clonotype with a few counts. The V call is TRBV6-2 or TRBV6-3, the J call TRBJ1-5; no reliable D call. V lost 2 bases, J lost 4 bases, and 3 bases lay in between. Germline loops: CDR1 MNHEY, CDR2 SVGEGT. This CDR3 has 12 amino acids. The CDR3: CASSYGNQPQHF. Here the CDR3 DNA reads TGTGCCAGCAGTTACGGGAATCAGCCCCAGCATTTT.

This clonotype was counted ten times or more. The chain links TRBV27 to TRBJ2-5; 7 nucleotides align to TRBD1. The CDR3 is made up of 15 amino acids. Germline V lookup: CDR1 MNHEY, CDR2 SMNVEV (reference sequence). V lost 5 bases to trimming and J lost 3 bases; unmatched junction nucleotides: 9. The CDR3 reads CASSRWDSAEETQYF. In DNA, the CDR3 is TGTGCCAGCAGTCGCTGGGACAGCGCGGAAGAGACCCAGTACTTC.

This clonotype has a count of ten or more. The chain uses TRBV7-9 and TRBJ2-7; 8 positions agree with TRBD2. The CDR3 sequence is 12 residues long. Germline trimming cut 7 bases from V and 4 bases from J; bases unmatched to any gene: 3. CDR1 is SEHNR and CDR2 is FQNEAQ in the germline V gene (reference sequence). Here the CDR3 reads CASTTGGYEQYF. DNA for the CDR3: TGTGCCAGCACCACGGGAGGGTACGAGCAGTACTTC.

This clonotype was seen a handful of times. V and J are TRBV12-3 or TRBV12-4 and TRBJ2-1, with 11 bases aligning to TRBD2. CDR3 length equals 15 residues. J gave up 4 bases and V 6 bases, and 5 bases lay outside the gene matches. The CDR3 DNA follows: TGTGCCAGCAGCCCGACTAGCGGGACGTACAATGAGCAGTTCTTC. It yields the protein CASSPTSGTYNEQFF.

The chain couples TRBV14 to TRBJ2-7, with D hard to call. The CDR3 runs 14 residues. The ends were cut back, 1 base at V and 2 bases at J, with 9 bases in the middle. In germline, CDR1 is SGHDN, CDR2 FVKESK. CDR3: CASSQVNFAYEQYF. The CDR3 DNA follows: TGTGCCAGCAGCCAAGTTAACTTCGCCTACGAGCAGTACTTC.

This clonotype was detected only a few times. The rearrangement joins TRBV13 to TRBJ2-3, with a possible D match to TRBD1 (5 bases). V lost 4 bases to trimming and J lost 4 bases, with 12 bases between them. CDR3 length equals 14 residues. Germline CDR1 reads PRHDT; CDR2 reads FYEKMQ (reference sequence). CDR3 amino acids: CASSSGNGADTQYF. In DNA, the CDR3 is TGTGCCAGCAGCTCAGGGAATGGCGCAGATACGCAGTATTTT. Full variable domain (outside the CDR3, taken from reference TRBV13 and TRBJ2-3): AAGVIQSPRHLIKEKRETATLKCYPIPRHDTVYWYQQGPGQDPQFLISFYEKMQSDKGSIPDRFSAQQFSDYHSELNMSSLELGDSALYFCASSSGNGADTQYFGPGTRLTVL.

This clonotype appeared a few times. The chain is built from TRBV9 and TRBJ1-1; no definite D call. The CDR3 is 15 amino acids. Trimming removed 0 bases at V and 5 bases at J, with 14 bases between. Germline CDR1 is SGDLS and CDR2 is YYNGEE. The chain's CDR3 is CASSVAGSISTEAFF. CDR3 DNA: TGTGCCAGCAGCGTAGCCGGCAGCATCTCAACTGAAGCTTTCTTT. Full variable domain (rest looked up from reference TRBV9 and TRBJ1-1): DSGVTQTPKHLITATGQRVTLRCSPRSGDLSVYWYQQSLDQGLQFLIQYYNGEERAKGNILERFSAQQFPDLHSELNLSSLELGDSALYFCASSVAGSISTEAFFGQGTRLTVV.

This clonotype was counted ten times or more. V and J are TRBV10-3 and TRBJ2-2, with 10 nucleotides matching TRBD2. The CDR3 sequence is 15 residues long. The V and J ends lost 3 bases and 6 bases, in that order; junction bases with no gene match: 4. Germline V gene data show CDR1 as ENHRY and CDR2 as SYGVKD. The CDR3 spells CAISETGTSAGELFF. CDR3 bases: TGTGCCATCAGTGAAACCGGGACTAGCGCCGGGGAGCTGTTTTTT.

The genes are TRBV7-2 and TRBJ1-2, with a tentative D call TRBD1 (6 bases). Germline CDR1 SGHTA, CDR2 FQGNSA. V was cut by 5 bases and J by 3 bases, with 16 bases left in between. The CDR3 length is 15 residues. The CDR3 nucleotides read TGTGCCAGCAGCCTCTCGACAGGCTTTTACTATGGCTACACCTTC. This gives the protein CASSLSTGFYYGYTF. The full variable domain, completed using reference TRBV7-2 and TRBJ1-2, is GAGVSQSPSNKVTEKGKDVELRCDPISGHTALYWYRQSLGQGLEFLIYFQGNSAPDKSGLPSDRFSAERTGGSVSTLTIQRTQQEDSAVYLCASSLSTGFYYGYTFGSGTRLTVV.

This clonotype was picked up many times. The chain has TRBV20-1 and TRBJ2-3; 13 nucleotides align to TRBD2. Germline V lookup: CDR1 DFQATT, CDR2 SNEGSKA (reference sequence). V gave up 0 bases and J gave up 5 bases; unmatched junction bases: 5. The CDR3 runs 16 residues. The DNA for the CDR3 is TGCAGTGCTAGAGAACCGACTAGCGGGAGGATAGATACGCAGTATTTT. Encoded protein: CSAREPTSGRIDTQYF.

The chain employs TRBV3-1 and TRBJ2-1, with 8 bases matching TRBD2. Germline CDR1 is LGHDT and CDR2 is YNNKEL (reference sequence). The CDR3 extends over 15 amino acids. J lost 8 bases, V lost 3 bases, and 9 bases had no gene match. The CDR3 reads CASSQTGTRLYEQFF. The DNA of the CDR3 is TGTGCCAGCAGCCAGACCGGGACTAGACTTTATGAGCAGTTCTTC.

This rearrangement joins TRBV4-1 to TRBJ2-1, with TRBD2 matching over 8 bases. CDR3 length: 13 residues. The trim removed 6 bases at V and 8 bases at J, leaving 6 bases unmatched. Germline assignment: CDR1 MGHRA and CDR2 YSYEKL. CDR3 in DNA: TGCGCCAGCAGGGGGACTAGGGAAGATGAGCAGTTCTTC. This encodes CASRGTREDEQFF.

This clonotype was observed a handful of times. The chain employs TRBV25-1 and TRBJ2-3; the D gene is possibly TRBD1 (6 bases). This CDR3 contains 15 residues. The V gene's germline CDR1 is MGHDK and CDR2 SYGVNS. Deletions cut 4 bases from V and 5 bases from J, with 16 bases between. CDR3 region: CASSAQGLSEDTQYF. The CDR3 DNA is TGTGCCAGCAGTGCCCAGGGGTTGAGTGAAGATACGCAGTATTTT. Drawing the rest from reference TRBV25-1 and TRBJ2-3, the complete variable domain is EADIYQTPRYLVIGTGKKITLECSQTMGHDKMYWYQQDPGMELHLIHYSYGVNSTEKGDLSSESTVSRIRTEHFPLTLESARPSHTSQYLCASSAQGLSEDTQYFGPGTRLTVL.

CDR3: CASSLGLAWSTDTQYF. DNA for the CDR3: TGTGCCAGCAGTTTAGGACTAGCCTGGAGCACAGATACGCAGTATTTT. This chain uses TRBV27 with TRBJ2-3; 8 bases align to TRBD2. Germline V gene sequence: CDR1 MNHEY, CDR2 SMNVEV (reference sequence). V shed 2 bases, J shed 0 bases, and the junction held 4 bases outside the gene matches. The length of the CDR3 is 16 residues.

This chain joins TRBV6-1 and TRBJ2-1; D may be TRBD2 (5 bases). V lost 4 bases, J lost 4 bases, and 14 bases lay in between. The CDR3 covers 15 residues. Germline CDR1 and CDR2: MNHNS and SASEGT. DNA for the CDR3: TGTGCCAGCAGTGTATCGCAAGAGGGTTACAATGAGCAGTTCTTC. It encodes CASSVSQEGYNEQFF.

This clonotype occurred a few times. The chain carries TRBV12-3 or TRBV12-4 and TRBJ1-2; 10 nucleotides align to TRBD1. V dropped 6 bases and J dropped 7; count of bases not matched to a gene: 8. This CDR3 is 14 amino acids long. DNA of the CDR3: TGTGCCAGCAGCGGGGGACAGGGGAGGGCTGGCTACACCTTC. Amino acids: CASSGGQGRAGYTF.

The CDR3 nucleotides are TGTGCCAGTAGTATGGGGAGGGGGAATGAGCAGTTCTTC. Residues: CASSMGRGNEQFF. This sequence joins TRBV19 and TRBJ2-1, with D perhaps TRBD2 (7 bases). In germline, CDR1 is LNHDA, CDR2 SQIVND (reference sequence). Trimming pared 3 bases from V and 7 bases from J, leaving 10 bases between. This CDR3 has 13 residues.

The rearrangement joins TRBV5-1 to TRBJ1-1; D is unresolved. The CDR3 contains 13 residues. V was pared by 3 bases and J by 4 bases, with 10 bases between. Per the germline V gene, CDR1 is SGHRS and CDR2 is YFSETQ. The CDR3 spells CASSWLSRTEAFF. DNA for the CDR3: TGCGCCAGCAGCTGGCTTAGTCGCACTGAAGCTTTCTTT. The full variable domain, in which reference TRBV5-1 and TRBJ1-1 provide the parts outside the CDR3, is KAGVTQTPRYLIKTRGQQVTLSCSPISGHRSVSWYQQTPGQGLQFLFEYFSETQRNKGNFPGRFSGRQFSNSRSEMNVSTLELGDSALYLCASSWLSRTEAFFGQGTRLTVV.

The chain has TRBV3-1 and TRBJ2-2, with 10 positions matching TRBD2. The CDR3 consists of 12 residues. The germline CDR1 and CDR2 sequences are LGHDT and YNNKEL (reference sequence). The CDR3 nucleotides read TGTGCTGGACTAGCGGCCACCGGGGAGCTGTTTTTT. As protein: CAGLAATGELFF.

This clonotype was counted between two and nine times. V usage is TRBV28 and J usage is TRBJ2-3; TRBD1 agrees at 7 bases. Germline assignment: CDR1 MDHEN and CDR2 SYDVKM. CDR3 length: 15 amino acids. V shed 7 bases and J 0 bases; nucleotides not matched to a gene: 7. The CDR3 DNA sequence: TGTGCCAGCACCCGGACAGGAGATAGCACAGATACGCAGTATTTT. Amino acid sequence: CASTRTGDSTDTQYF.

Worth noting for this clonotype: The DNA is omitted, as the CDR3 cannot be located on it reliably, and the CDR3 follows TCRdb's listing. V usage is TRBV7-8 and J usage is TRBJ2-4. The CDR3 is made up of 18 amino acids, end residues included. Germline lookup yields CDR1 SGHVS and CDR2 FQNEAQ. This chain's CDR3 is CASSIYLCSVGTQNIQYF.

This clonotype has a handful of counts. This chain links TRBV5-1 with TRBJ1-1; no definite D call. The CDR3 is 13 amino acids. Trimming took off 3 bases at V and 3 bases at J, with 9 bases between the two ends. The germline V gene encodes CDR1 SGHRS and CDR2 YFSETQ. CDR3 sequence: CASSYDGHTEAFF. Written as DNA, the CDR3 is TGCGCCAGCAGCTACGACGGACACACTGAAGCTTTCTTT.

The chain recombines TRBV7-9 with TRBJ2-7; a possible D gene is TRBD1 (5 bases). This CDR3 spans 14 amino acids. V dropped 0 bases and J dropped 5 bases, with 11 bases sitting between them. Germline lookup yields CDR1 SEHNR and CDR2 FQNEAQ (reference sequence). The CDR3 region is CASSLAGALNEQYF. DNA of the CDR3: TGTGCCAGCAGCTTAGCAGGGGCCTTAAACGAGCAGTACTTC.

This clonotype showed up many times. CDR3 protein: CAISEGQGPYQPQHF. DNA of the CDR3: TGTGCCATCAGCGAGGGACAGGGGCCTTATCAGCCCCAGCATTTT. The V call is TRBV10-3, the J call TRBJ1-5; TRBD1 agrees at 10 bases. Germline lookup yields CDR1 ENHRY and CDR2 SYGVKD. V lost 6 bases to trimming and J lost 5 bases; unmatched junction nucleotides: 7. CDR3 length: 15 amino acids.

This chain connects TRBV6-1 to TRBJ2-5; no clear D gene. In germline, CDR1 is MNHNS, CDR2 SASEGT. V was cut by 6 bases and J by 5 bases, with 13 bases left in between. The CDR3 runs 13 residues. CDR3 DNA sequence: TGTGCCAGCAGCCAAAAGAGTAGGGAGACCCAGTACTTC. Translating gives CASSQKSRETQYF.

This sequence joins TRBV21-1 and TRBJ2-7; the D call of TRBD2 is as the table states it, not checked on the DNA. TRBV21-1 is a pseudogene segment. The CDR3 totals 20 residues. The CDR3 sequence: CASSKALFGLAGRTNYEQYV. The CDR3 DNA sequence: TGTGCCAGCAGCAAAGCGCTTTTTGGTCTAGCGGGAAGAACCAATTACGAGCAGTACGTC.

V usage is TRBV9 and J usage is TRBJ2-3; D gene unclear. V was trimmed by 3 bases and J by 2 bases, leaving 1 base between them. The CDR3 extends over 11 amino acids. Per the germline V gene, CDR1 is SGDLS and CDR2 is YYNGEE. The CDR3, as DNA: TGTGCCAGCAGCGCCACAGATACGCAGTATTTT. It encodes CASSATDTQYF.

Only a few counts were recorded for this clonotype. This sequence joins TRBV2 and TRBJ2-3; D gene ambiguous. V gave up 8 bases and J gave up 3 bases, with 12 bases separating them. CDR1 is SNHLY and CDR2 is FYNNEI in the germline V gene. The CDR3 sequence is 13 residues long. The CDR3 region is CASSDMGTDTQYF. The CDR3 DNA is TGTGCCAGCTCCGACATGGGGACAGATACGCAGTATTTT.

This clonotype was picked up many times. V gene TRBV4-2 combines with J gene TRBJ2-3; D is unresolved. The CDR3 consists of 15 residues. The V end was cut by 1 base, the J end by 4 bases, with 12 bases between. Germline lookup yields CDR1 LGHNA and CDR2 YNFKEQ. The CDR3 is CASSQAALGADTQYF. The CDR3 coding sequence is TGTGCCAGCAGCCAAGCTGCTCTTGGAGCAGATACGCAGTATTTT.

The chain joins TRBV7-8 to TRBJ2-7; D ambiguous. Looked up from germline, CDR1 is SGHVS and CDR2 is FQNEAQ. V was cut by 1 base and J by 0 bases, with 7 bases left in between. The CDR3 sequence is 14 residues long. CDR3 coding DNA: TGTGCCAGCAGCTTAGTTCCCGCCTCCTACGAGCAGTACGTC. Its translation is CASSLVPASYEQYV.